The present T cell receptor (beta chain) was sequenced within a study of CD8+ T cells in alopecia areata. Overall study context: Recipients were roughly 7-11-week-old female C3H/HeJ mice grafted with skin from roughly 6-13-month-old C3H/HeJ donors with spontaneous alopecia.

Using CD4, CD8alpha, NKG2D, NKG2ACE and other markers, pooled cutaneous lymph node cells were sorted. Extracted RNA was reverse transcribed into cDNA, the sequencing template. TCRdb keeps only in-frame clones here, not all; method: immunoSEQ multiplex PCR. Observed in the sample are about 270,000 clones, none of them singletons. To note about this clone: Antigen unknown. These gene names are mouse names. The observed sequence ends 4 residues before the CDR3 terminus, with the missing tail filled in from the germline J gene.

Germline V gives CDR1 NSHNY, CDR2 SYGAGN. The CDR3 runs to 13 residues. General study findings and limits: Higher clonality was seen in lesional scalp than in normal scalp, especially in alopecia totalis/universalis.

This clonotype was sampled from a C3H/HeJ mouse with alopecia areata. For this mouse line, the MHC haplotype is H2-k. The sample was CD4+ T cells sorted from a lymph node. The V and J genes are TRBV13-1 and TRBJ2-5; a possible D gene is TRBD2 (6 bases). The part of the CDR3 DNA that was read is TGTGCCAGCAGTGATCTGGGGTTGGAC. Translated: CASSDLGLD. The full CDR3 is CASSDLGLDTQYF.